Below are 4 T cell receptor beta chains sequenced from a single sample in a study of blood T cells in healthy people across ages. Through a sample-barcoded 5' primer and a J-beta primer mix, a second PCR was run for 7 to 11 cycles. From the 5' RACE reads, TCRdb called clonotypes with MiXCR, one entry per CDR3 protein. This table has fewer than 750,000 distinct CDR3 sequences, less than 60% appearing once. The sequenced sample was blood. These receptors came from a man older than 75 in good health.

V usage is TRBV7-6 and J usage is TRBJ2-3, with D maybe TRBD2 (6 bases). CDR3 length equals 14 residues. Germline V gives CDR1 SGHVS, CDR2 FNYEAQ. The V and J ends lost 0 bases and 10 bases respectively, with 14 bases between them. DNA for the CDR3: TGTGCCAGCAGCTTAGCGCCGCCGGGGGATGCGCAGTATTTT. Encoded protein: CASSLAPPGDAQYF. Full variable domain (outside the CDR3, taken from reference TRBV7-6 and TRBJ2-3): GAGVSQSPRYKVTKRGQDVALRCDPISGHVSLYWYRQALGQGPEFLTYFNYEAQQDKSGLPNDRFSAERPEGSISTLTIQRTEQRDSAMYRCASSLAPPGDAQYFGPGTRLTVL.

The chain is built from TRBV9 and TRBJ2-7; D possibly corresponds to TRBD1 (6 bases). The CDR3 runs to 14 residues. Germline CDR1 SGDLS, CDR2 YYNGEE. Trimming left V 0 bases short and J 5 bases short, with 12 bases between. CDR3 region: CASSVVEDSHEQYF. Here the CDR3 DNA reads TGTGCCAGCAGCGTAGTGGAGGACAGCCACGAGCAGTACTTC.

The J gene is TRBJ2-5, the V gene TRBV3-1; TRBD1 is a possible D gene (5 bases). The end of the DNA aligns better with TRBJ2-7, so the J call may be wrong. The CDR3 covers 13 residues. From germline, CDR1 is LGHDT and CDR2 YNNKEL (reference sequence). CDR3 loop: CASTSDTRYEQYF. Here the CDR3 DNA reads TGTGCCAGCACCTCGGACACGAGGTACGAGCAGTACTTC.

The chain joins TRBV25-1 to TRBJ2-7; D is unclear. The CDR3 consists of 11 residues. Germline V gene data show CDR1 as MGHDK and CDR2 as SYGVNS. Trimming removed 11 bases from V and 4 bases from J, with 12 bases in between. CDR3 in DNA: TGTGCCGGAGACTTGTTTTACGAGCAGTACTTC. Protein: CAGDLFYEQYF.